This TCR beta chain was captured in a study of OX40 agonist ivuxolimab in advanced cancers. Across the whole study: Clinicians treated patients with ivuxolimab, an agonistic anti-OX40 (CD134) antibody.

The cohort excluded patients with autoimmune disease history or systemic immunosuppression. Study-level points and caveats: The work left the antigen specificity of expanded peripheral T cells undetermined.

The V and J ends lost 4 bases and 8 bases respectively, with 11 bases between them. Looked up from germline, CDR1 is SNHLY and CDR2 is FYNNEI. The CDR3 covers 12 residues. Using immunoSEQ multiplex PCR, the repertoire was profiled, and TCRdb retains in-frame clones only, with some absent. Of 80,000 to 100,000 clones in the sample, around 85% were seen once. This clone occurred a few times. Antigen unknown. The receptor's source is an adult with an advanced solid tumor such as melanoma, head and neck, liver or kidney cancer. Material: CD4+ or CD8+ T cells sorted from blood, obtained in a trial of the OX40 agonist ivuxolimab. The V and J genes are TRBV2 and TRBJ1-2; unclear D gene. The CDR3 reads CASSGELSGYTF. CDR3 DNA: TGTGCCAGCAGTGGCGAGCTATCGGGCTACACCTTC. Filled out from reference TRBV2 and TRBJ1-2, the complete variable domain reads EPEVTQTPSHQVTQMGQEVILRCVPISNHLYFYWYRQILGQKVEFLVSFYNNEISEKSEIFDDQFSVERPDGSNFTLKIRSTKLEDSAMYFCASSGELSGYTFGSGTRLTVV.